Each of the 7 T cell receptor beta chains below was sequenced from the same sample in a study of blood T cells in healthy people across ages. Then a second PCR, running roughly 6 to 11 cycles, was carried out with a sample-barcoded 5' primer and a J-beta primer mix. TCRdb processed the 5' RACE reads anew with MiXCR; each CDR3 protein has one entry. The sample carries over 500,000 distinct CDR3 sequences, approximately 52% recorded once. Specimen: blood. The receptors stem from a woman of 80 years or more in good health.

This clonotype was counted many times. The chain joins TRBV7-3 to TRBJ2-5, with D unresolved. The length of the CDR3 is 12 residues. V gave up 5 bases and J gave up 11 bases, with 15 bases separating them. Germline-derived CDR1 and CDR2 are SGHTA and FQGTGA. For the CDR3, the DNA is TGTGCCAGCAGCATAAGCCTCAATGAGCAGTACTTC. It specifies CASSISLNEQYF. The full variable domain, in which reference TRBV7-3 and TRBJ2-5 provide the parts outside the CDR3, is GAGVSQTPSNKVTEKGKYVELRCDPISGHTALYWYRQSLGQGPEFLIYFQGTGAADDSGLPNDRFFAVRPEGSVSTLKIQRTERGDSAVYLCASSISLNEQYFGPGTRLLVL.

CDR3 amino acids: CAWNRLTYEQYF. CDR3 in DNA: TGTGCCTGGAACCGACTTACTTACGAGCAGTACTTC. The rearrangement links TRBV30 to TRBJ2-7; D is unresolved. This CDR3 contains 12 residues. Trimming took off 4 bases at V and 4 bases at J, with 11 bases between the two ends. Germline V CDR1 and CDR2: GTSNPN, SVGIG (reference sequence).

A few counts support this clonotype. The V and J genes are TRBV20-1 and TRBJ1-5; D may be TRBD1 (6 bases). CDR3 length: 14 residues. Trimming took off 5 bases at V and 2 bases at J, with 13 bases between the two ends. The germline V gene has CDR1 DFQATT and CDR2 SNEGSKA (reference sequence). As DNA, the CDR3 is TGCAGTGCTCCAAGGGGGGGGGGCAATCAGCCCCAGCATTTT. Translated, it gives CSAPRGGGNQPQHF.

The chain uses TRBV20-1 and TRBJ1-1; no definite D call. Trimming left V 3 bases short and J 3 bases short, with 11 bases between. The length of the CDR3 is 13 residues. Germline V CDR1 and CDR2: DFQATT, SNEGSKA (reference sequence). The CDR3, as DNA: TGCAGTGCTAGGGAGGGCTGGGACACTGAAGCTTTCTTT. This encodes CSAREGWDTEAFF.

With regard to this clonotype: A much more abundant neighbour one base away suggests this may be a read error. This chain uses TRBV5-1 with TRBJ2-1; possibly TRBD1 for D (6 bases). TRBJ2-7 explains the end of the DNA better; the J call may be wrong. The CDR3 spans 14 residues. CDR1 and CDR2 from the germline V gene are SGHRS and YFSETQ. The CDR3 DNA reads as TGCGCCAGCAGAAAGGACAGCGCCTACAATGAGCAGTACTTC. It encodes CASRKDSAYNEQYF.

This clonotype was counted only a few times. The rearrangement joins TRBV2 to TRBJ2-2; D remains unclear. Germline values: CDR1 SNHLY, CDR2 FYNNEI. V was shortened by 4 bases and J by 4 bases, with 7 bases between the two germline ends. The CDR3 length is 13 residues. The CDR3 loop reads CASSGRATGELFF. The CDR3 nucleotides read TGTGCCAGCAGTGGACGGGCCACCGGGGAGCTGTTTTTT.

The V call is TRBV20-1, the J call TRBJ2-7; 7 nucleotides match TRBD1. V lost 2 bases and J lost 0; bases outside the gene matches: 7. Germline V gives CDR1 DFQATT, CDR2 SNEGSKA (reference sequence). This CDR3 is built from 15 residues. This chain's CDR3 is CSARIRTGTSYEQYF. CDR3 coding DNA: TGCAGTGCTAGAATAAGGACAGGAACCTCCTACGAGCAGTACTTC.